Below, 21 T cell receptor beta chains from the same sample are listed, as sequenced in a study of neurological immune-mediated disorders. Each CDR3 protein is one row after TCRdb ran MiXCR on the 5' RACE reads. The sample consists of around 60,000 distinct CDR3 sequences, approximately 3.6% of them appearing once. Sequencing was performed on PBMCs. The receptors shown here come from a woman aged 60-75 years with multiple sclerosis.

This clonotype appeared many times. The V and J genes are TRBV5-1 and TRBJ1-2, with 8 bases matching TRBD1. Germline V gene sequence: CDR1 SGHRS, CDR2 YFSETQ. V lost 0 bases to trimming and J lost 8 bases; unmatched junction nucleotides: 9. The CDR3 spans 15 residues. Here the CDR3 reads CASSLAPDRELGYTF. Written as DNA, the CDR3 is TGCGCCAGCAGCTTGGCCCCGGACAGGGAGTTGGGCTACACCTTC.

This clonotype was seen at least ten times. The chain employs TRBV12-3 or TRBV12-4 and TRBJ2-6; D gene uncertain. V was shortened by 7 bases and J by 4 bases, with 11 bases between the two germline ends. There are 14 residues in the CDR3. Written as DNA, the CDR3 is TGTGCCAGCACCGAGATGGCCGGGGCCAACGTCCTGACTTTC. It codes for CASTEMAGANVLTF.

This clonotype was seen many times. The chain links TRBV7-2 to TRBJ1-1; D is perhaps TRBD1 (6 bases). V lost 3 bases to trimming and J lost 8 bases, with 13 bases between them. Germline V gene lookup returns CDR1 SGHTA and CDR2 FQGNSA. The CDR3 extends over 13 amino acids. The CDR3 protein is CASSFKGGKEAFF. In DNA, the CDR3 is TGTGCCAGCAGCTTCAAAGGGGGAAAGGAAGCTTTCTTT. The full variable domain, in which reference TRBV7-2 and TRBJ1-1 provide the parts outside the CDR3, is GAGVSQSPSNKVTEKGKDVELRCDPISGHTALYWYRQSLGQGLEFLIYFQGNSAPDKSGLPSDRFSAERTGGSVSTLTIQRTQQEDSAVYLCASSFKGGKEAFFGQGTRLTVV.

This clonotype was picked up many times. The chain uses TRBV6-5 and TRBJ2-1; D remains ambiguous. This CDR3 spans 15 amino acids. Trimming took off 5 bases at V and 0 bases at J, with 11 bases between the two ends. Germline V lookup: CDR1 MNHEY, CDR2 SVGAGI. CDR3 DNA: TGTGCCAGCAGTCCTATGGGAATCTCCTACAATGAGCAGTTCTTC. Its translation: CASSPMGISYNEQFF.

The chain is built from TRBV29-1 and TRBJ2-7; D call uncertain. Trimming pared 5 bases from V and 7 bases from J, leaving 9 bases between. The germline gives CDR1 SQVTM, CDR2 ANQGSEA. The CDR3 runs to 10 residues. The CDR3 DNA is TGCAGCGTTAAGACCTCAGAGCAGTACTTC. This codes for CSVKTSEQYF.

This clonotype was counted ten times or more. The CDR3 nucleotides are TGTGCCAGCAGCCAAGCTATGCGGGAGCAGTACTTC. It encodes CASSQAMREQYF. The V gene is TRBV3-1, the J gene TRBJ2-7; no firm D call. The CDR3 sequence is 12 residues long. Germline V gene sequence: CDR1 LGHDT, CDR2 YNNKEL (reference sequence). Trimming took 1 base from V and 7 from J, leaving 8 bases between them.

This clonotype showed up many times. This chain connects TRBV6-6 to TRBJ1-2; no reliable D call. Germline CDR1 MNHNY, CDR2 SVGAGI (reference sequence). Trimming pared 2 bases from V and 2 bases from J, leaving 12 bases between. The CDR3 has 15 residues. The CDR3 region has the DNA TGTGCCAGCAGTTACCAAAGTACGGGGAACTATGGCTACACCTTC. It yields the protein CASSYQSTGNYGYTF.

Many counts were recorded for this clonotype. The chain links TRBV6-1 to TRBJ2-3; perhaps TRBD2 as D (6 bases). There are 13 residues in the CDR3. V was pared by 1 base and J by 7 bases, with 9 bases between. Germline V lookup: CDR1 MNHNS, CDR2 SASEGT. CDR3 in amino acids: CASSEERVNTQYF. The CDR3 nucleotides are TGTGCCAGCAGTGAAGAGCGGGTAAATACGCAGTATTTT.

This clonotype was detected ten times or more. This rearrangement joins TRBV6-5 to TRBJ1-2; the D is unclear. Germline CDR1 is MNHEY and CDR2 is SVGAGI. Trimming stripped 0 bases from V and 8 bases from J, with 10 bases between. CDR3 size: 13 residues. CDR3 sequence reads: CASSYSKLRGYTF. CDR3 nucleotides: TGTGCCAGCAGTTACTCGAAATTGCGCGGCTACACCTTC.

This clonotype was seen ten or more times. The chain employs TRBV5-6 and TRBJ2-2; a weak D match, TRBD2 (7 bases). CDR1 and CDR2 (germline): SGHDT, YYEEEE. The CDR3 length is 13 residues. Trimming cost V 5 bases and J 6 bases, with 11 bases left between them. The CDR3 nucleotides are TGTGCCAGCAGTTGGGGGGGCGCCGGGGAGCTGTTTTTT. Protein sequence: CASSWGGAGELFF.

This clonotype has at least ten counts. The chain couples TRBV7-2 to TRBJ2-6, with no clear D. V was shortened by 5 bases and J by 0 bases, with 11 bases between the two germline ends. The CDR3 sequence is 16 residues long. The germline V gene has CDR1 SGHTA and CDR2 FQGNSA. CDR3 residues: CASSPGPSSGANVLTF. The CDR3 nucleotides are TGTGCCAGCAGCCCCGGACCAAGCTCTGGGGCCAACGTCCTGACTTTC.

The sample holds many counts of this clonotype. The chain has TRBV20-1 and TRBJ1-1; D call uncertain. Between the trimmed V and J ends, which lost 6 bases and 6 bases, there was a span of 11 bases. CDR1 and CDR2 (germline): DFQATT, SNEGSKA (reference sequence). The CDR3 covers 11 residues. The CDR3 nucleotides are TGCAGTGCAACGAGAATCCCTGAAGCTTTCTTT. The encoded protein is CSATRIPEAFF.

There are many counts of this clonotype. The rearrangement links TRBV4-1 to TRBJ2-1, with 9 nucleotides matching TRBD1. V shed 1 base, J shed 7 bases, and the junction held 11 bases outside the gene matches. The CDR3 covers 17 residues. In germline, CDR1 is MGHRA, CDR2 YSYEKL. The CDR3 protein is CASSQGGGTGLGNEQFF. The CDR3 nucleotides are TGCGCCAGCAGCCAAGGGGGTGGGACAGGGTTGGGAAATGAGCAGTTCTTC.

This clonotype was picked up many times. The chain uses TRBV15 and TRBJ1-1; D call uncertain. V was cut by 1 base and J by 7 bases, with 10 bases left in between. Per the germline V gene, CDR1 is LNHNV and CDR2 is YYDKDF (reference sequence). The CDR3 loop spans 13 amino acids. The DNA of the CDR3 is TGTGCCACCAGCAGAGGGGTGGGAGGTGAAGCTTTCTTT. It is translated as CATSRGVGGEAFF.

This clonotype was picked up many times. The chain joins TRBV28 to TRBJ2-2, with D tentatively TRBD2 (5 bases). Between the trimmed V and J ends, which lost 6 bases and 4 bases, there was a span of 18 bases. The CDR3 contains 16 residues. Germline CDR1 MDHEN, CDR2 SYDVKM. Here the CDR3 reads CASSHRVSGFTGELFF. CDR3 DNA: TGTGCCAGCAGCCACCGGGTCAGCGGCTTCACCGGGGAGCTGTTTTTT.

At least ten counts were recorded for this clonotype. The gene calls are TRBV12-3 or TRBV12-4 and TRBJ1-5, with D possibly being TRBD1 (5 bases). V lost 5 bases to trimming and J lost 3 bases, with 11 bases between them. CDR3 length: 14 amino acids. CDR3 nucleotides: TGTGCCAGCAGTCACGGGGCCTACAATCAGCCCCAGCATTTT. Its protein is CASSHGAYNQPQHF.

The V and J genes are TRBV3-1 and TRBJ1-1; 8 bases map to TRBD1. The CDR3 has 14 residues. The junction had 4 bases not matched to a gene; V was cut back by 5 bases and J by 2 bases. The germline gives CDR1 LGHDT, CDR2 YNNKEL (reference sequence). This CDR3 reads CASSETGANTEAFF. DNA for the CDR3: TGTGCCAGCAGCGAGACAGGGGCTAACACTGAAGCTTTCTTT.

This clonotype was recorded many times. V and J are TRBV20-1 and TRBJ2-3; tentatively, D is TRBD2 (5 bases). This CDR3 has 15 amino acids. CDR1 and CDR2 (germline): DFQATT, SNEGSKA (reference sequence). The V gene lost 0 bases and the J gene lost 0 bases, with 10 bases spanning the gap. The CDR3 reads CSARDPRASTDTQYF. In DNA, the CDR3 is TGCAGTGCTAGAGATCCGCGGGCTAGCACAGATACGCAGTATTTT.

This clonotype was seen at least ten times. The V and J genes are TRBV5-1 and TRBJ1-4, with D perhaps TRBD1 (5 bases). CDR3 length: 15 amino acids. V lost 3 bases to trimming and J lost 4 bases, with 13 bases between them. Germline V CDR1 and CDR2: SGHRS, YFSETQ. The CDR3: CASSYGDGLNEKLFF. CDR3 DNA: TGCGCCAGCAGCTACGGGGACGGACTTAATGAAAAACTGTTTTTT.

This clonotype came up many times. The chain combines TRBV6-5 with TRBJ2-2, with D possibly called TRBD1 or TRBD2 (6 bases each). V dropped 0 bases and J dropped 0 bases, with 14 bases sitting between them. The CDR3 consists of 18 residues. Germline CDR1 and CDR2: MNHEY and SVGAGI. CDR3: CASSYSIGGPTNTGELFF. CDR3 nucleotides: TGTGCCAGCAGTTACTCGATCGGGGGCCCCACGAACACCGGGGAGCTGTTTTTT.

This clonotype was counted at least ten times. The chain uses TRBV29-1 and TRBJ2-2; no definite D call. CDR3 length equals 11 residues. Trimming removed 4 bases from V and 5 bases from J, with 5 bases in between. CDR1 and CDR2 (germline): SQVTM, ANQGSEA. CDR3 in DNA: TGCAGCGTTGGCCGGACCGGGGAGCTGTTTTTT. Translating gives CSVGRTGELFF.